This T cell receptor beta chain was captured by sequencing in a study of cytomegalovirus exposure and HLA in healthy donors. It was healthy bone marrow donors who served as donors. The study's findings and limits: The investigators catalogued 164 TCR beta chains as cytomegalovirus-associated.

As regards this clone: Its target is not known.

This PCR relied on a set of 60 Vbeta primers and 13 Jbeta primers. TCRdb keeps only in-frame clones here, not all; method: immunoSEQ multiplex PCR. The sample records about 130,000 clones, 80% being singletons. The sequence was collected from a man aged 25-40 years in good health and CMV-seropositive. Sequencing was carried out using PBMCs.

The CDR3 DNA reads TGCAGCGTTCGGAGCGGGGGTCTTTCGGAGCAGTTCTTC. It specifies CSVRSGGLSEQFF. This chain connects TRBV29-1 to TRBJ2-1; 8 nucleotides line up with TRBD2. The CDR3 consists of 13 residues. The J segment lost 10 bases and the V segment lost 5 bases, leaving 10 bases of the junction unmatched. The germline V gene encodes CDR1 SQVTM and CDR2 ANQGSEA.